The 20 T cell receptor beta chains below were found in one sample sequenced in a study of T cell repertoires in cytomegalovirus infection. For these TCRs, the target antigens are not known. In TCRdb, the reads were re-called with MiXCR into one record per CDR3 protein. The sample gives under 90,000 distinct CDR3 sequences, about 45% of which show up once; over 90% is in the top ten. The material sequenced was CD8+ T cells from cultured PBMCs, taken from culture after CMV antigen stimulation. The receptors were sampled from a human donor in good health (CMV status not recorded). Some clones in this sample may be carry-over from other donors' samples.

The J gene is TRBJ1-4, the V gene TRBV4-2; D remains unclear. Trimming cost V 1 base and J 8 bases, with 14 bases left between them. CDR1 LGHNA and CDR2 YNFKEQ come from the germline V gene. The CDR3 runs to 15 residues. The CDR3 loop reads CASSQAPQSKEKLFF. CDR3 in DNA: TGTGCCAGCAGCCAAGCCCCACAGTCGAAGGAAAAACTGTTTTTT.

This clonotype was observed a few times. The rearrangement joins TRBV7-8 to TRBJ2-1; 11 nucleotides agree with TRBD2. Germline V gene lookup returns CDR1 SGHVS and CDR2 FQNEAQ. CDR3 length: 19 amino acids. The V and J ends lost 4 bases and 2 bases, in that order; junction bases with no gene match: 13. The CDR3 region is CASSYPGTSGVGPYNEQFF. DNA of the CDR3: TGTGCCAGCAGCTACCCCGGGACTAGCGGAGTCGGGCCCTACAATGAGCAGTTCTTC. The variable domain in full, completed from reference TRBV7-8 and TRBJ2-1, reads GAGVSQSPRYKVAKRGQDVALRCDPISGHVSLFWYQQALGQGPEFLTYFQNEAQLDKSGLPSDRFFAERPEGSVSTLKIQRTQQEDSAVYLCASSYPGTSGVGPYNEQFFGPGTRLTVL.

This chain links TRBV19 with TRBJ2-1; 8 nucleotides align to TRBD2. Germline V lookup: CDR1 LNHDA, CDR2 SQIVND (reference sequence). J gave up 7 bases and V 5 bases, and 13 bases lay outside the gene matches. The CDR3 has 16 residues. The CDR3, as DNA: TGTGCCAGTAGTCCAGAAGTGGGACTAGGGGGGAATGAGCAGTTCTTC. Its protein product is CASSPEVGLGGNEQFF.

This clonotype showed up just a few times. The chain links TRBV27 to TRBJ1-1; D is possibly TRBD1 (6 bases). Germline V CDR1 and CDR2: MNHEY, SMNVEV (reference sequence). Trimming took off 6 bases at V and 3 bases at J, with 11 bases between the two ends. The CDR3 is 13 residues long. The CDR3, as DNA: TGTGCCAGCAGAGAACAGGGCGACACTGAAGCTTTCTTT. The encoded protein is CASREQGDTEAFF.

The table lists this clonotype with a few counts. The V gene is TRBV7-3, the J gene TRBJ2-1; D unclear. Trimming took off 0 bases at V and 2 bases at J, with 17 bases between the two ends. The CDR3 contains 18 residues. Germline V lookup: CDR1 SGHTA, CDR2 FQGTGA. The CDR3: CASSLTPESKGTYNEQFF. CDR3 bases: TGTGCCAGCAGCTTAACCCCCGAAAGCAAAGGAACCTACAATGAGCAGTTCTTC.

This chain connects TRBV27 to TRBJ2-1, with TRBD2 identical over 14 bases. The ends lost 5 bases at V and 7 bases at J; junction bases unmatched: 4. Per the germline V gene, CDR1 is MNHEY and CDR2 is SMNVEV (reference sequence). CDR3 length: 15 amino acids. CDR3 sequence (DNA): TGTGCCAGCAGTACCCGGACTAGCGGGAGGAATGAGCAGTTCTTC. Translation: CASSTRTSGRNEQFF.

The rearrangement uses TRBV27 and TRBJ1-2; D is ambiguous. The ends were cut back, 0 bases at V and 0 bases at J, with 8 bases in the middle. Germline V CDR1 and CDR2: MNHEY, SMNVEV (reference sequence). This CDR3 is 15 amino acids long. The CDR3 here is CASSLSEGPNYGYTF. For the CDR3, the DNA is TGTGCCAGCAGTTTATCAGAGGGCCCTAACTATGGCTACACCTTC.

The sample holds a few counts of this clonotype. The chain combines TRBV4-2 with TRBJ1-5; the D is unclear. Trimming took off 0 bases at V and 0 bases at J, with 12 bases between the two ends. This CDR3 spans 17 amino acids. Germline assignment: CDR1 LGHNA and CDR2 YNFKEQ. CDR3 protein: CASSQDARRYSNQPQHF. CDR3 DNA: TGTGCCAGCAGCCAAGATGCTAGACGCTATAGCAATCAGCCCCAGCATTTT.

The sample holds many counts of this clonotype. The rearrangement uses TRBV14 and TRBJ2-1, with TRBD2 as a possible D gene (6 bases). This CDR3 comprises 14 residues. Germline V CDR1 and CDR2: SGHDN, FVKESK. Trimming shortened V by 0 bases and J by 5 bases, and 8 bases separated the two germline ends. Here the CDR3 DNA reads TGTGCCAGCAGCCAAGAGTGGGGGGACAATGAGCAGTTCTTC. Its translation is CASSQEWGDNEQFF.

The rearrangement joins TRBV7-9 to TRBJ1-1; D gene unclear. V was pared by 1 base and J by 6 bases, with 12 bases between. The CDR3 consists of 14 residues. Germline-derived CDR1 and CDR2 are SEHNR and FQNEAQ (reference sequence). CDR3 sequence: CASSLVLGNPEAFF. In DNA, the CDR3 is TGTGCCAGCAGCTTAGTGTTAGGGAATCCTGAAGCTTTCTTT.

This clonotype came up once. This chain links TRBV10-3 with TRBJ2-7; 8 bases map to TRBD2. Germline V gene sequence: CDR1 ENHRY, CDR2 SYGVKD. V lost 6 bases to trimming and J lost 1 base; unmatched junction nucleotides: 5. The CDR3 runs 14 residues. The CDR3 sequence is CAISSLAESYEQYF. CDR3 DNA sequence: TGTGCCATCAGCTCACTAGCGGAGTCCTACGAGCAGTACTTC.

In this sample, this clonotype turned up a few times. V and J are TRBV7-9 and TRBJ2-7; maybe TRBD2 (5 bases). The CDR3 is made up of 14 amino acids. The V and J ends lost 1 base and 2 bases respectively, with 9 bases between them. Germline V gene lookup returns CDR1 SEHNR and CDR2 FQNEAQ (reference sequence). The CDR3 reads CASSLVPGTYEQYF. The CDR3 DNA reads TGTGCCAGCAGCTTAGTTCCGGGGACCTACGAGCAGTACTTC.

The V call is TRBV19, the J call TRBJ2-1; D not resolved. V gave up 3 bases and J gave up 10 bases, with 13 bases separating them. This CDR3 comprises 13 residues. The V gene's germline CDR1 is LNHDA and CDR2 SQIVND (reference sequence). As DNA, the CDR3 is TGTGCCAGTAGTATTTCCGGCAGAAGAGAGCAGTTCTTC. Translation: CASSISGRREQFF.

A remark on this clonotype: This is likely a read error, given that the CDR3 carries no conserved phenylalanine or tryptophan at its end. The chain links TRBV11-2 to TRBJ2-7; 8 bases align to TRBD1. CDR3 length: 14 amino acids. The germline CDR1 and CDR2 sequences are SGHAT and FQNNGV. V shed 3 bases and J 4 bases; nucleotides not matched to a gene: 5. CDR3 loop: CASSFGQGEYEQYL. CDR3 coding DNA: TGTGCCAGCAGCTTTGGACAGGGAGAGTACGAGCAGTACTTA.

The genes are TRBV7-9 and TRBJ1-4; D unclear. CDR1 is SEHNR and CDR2 is FQNEAQ in the germline V gene (reference sequence). The V end lost 5 bases, the J end lost 0 bases, and 13 bases lay between the germline ends. The CDR3 contains 16 residues. This CDR3 reads CASSTREEATNEKLFF. The CDR3 DNA sequence: TGTGCCAGCAGCACCCGGGAGGAAGCAACTAATGAAAAACTGTTTTTT.

The rearrangement joins TRBV6-8 to TRBJ2-1, with 8 bases matching TRBD2. Germline V lookup: CDR1 MNHGY, CDR2 SAAAGT. V gave up 0 bases and J gave up 9 bases; unmatched junction bases: 7. The CDR3 has 15 amino acids. The CDR3 DNA reads as TGTGCCAGCAGTTACTCGCCGGGGGGGCGAACTGAGCAGTTCTTC. Its translation: CASSYSPGGRTEQFF.

This clonotype was seen a handful of times. The rearrangement joins TRBV28 to TRBJ2-3; the match to TRBD2 covers 8 bases. The V segment lost 5 bases and the J segment 2 bases; nucleotides outside the gene matches: 12. This CDR3 contains 17 residues. Germline lookup yields CDR1 MDHEN and CDR2 SYDVKM. Written as DNA, the CDR3 is TGTGCCAGCAGTCCACCCGTGACTAGCGCCTCCACAGATACGCAGTATTTT. It translates to CASSPPVTSASTDTQYF.

This rearrangement joins TRBV4-1 to TRBJ1-1, with D possibly matching TRBD1 (6 bases). This CDR3 region has 14 residues. Germline V CDR1 and CDR2: MGHRA, YSYEKL. The V end was cut by 4 bases, the J end by 2 bases, with 11 bases between. CDR3 sequence: CASSPGHRNTEAFF. CDR3 nucleotide sequence: TGCGCCAGCAGCCCGGGACATAGAAACACTGAAGCTTTCTTT.

This clonotype has a handful of counts. The genes are TRBV28 and TRBJ2-3, with D possibly TRBD2 on 6 matching bases. The CDR3 has 13 residues. Trimming took off 3 bases at V and 4 bases at J, with 8 bases between the two ends. Germline CDR1 reads MDHEN; CDR2 reads SYDVKM. This chain's CDR3 is CASSLEGPDTQYF. CDR3 bases: TGTGCCAGCAGTTTGGAGGGTCCAGATACGCAGTATTTT.

The genes are TRBV7-2 and TRBJ1-1; TRBD1 might be the D (6 bases). Germline assignment: CDR1 SGHTA and CDR2 FQGNSA. V shed 7 bases and J shed 0 bases, with 9 bases lying between them. The CDR3 sequence is 13 residues long. Written as DNA, the CDR3 is TGTGCCAGCAACGGACAGATGAACACTGAAGCTTTCTTT. It encodes CASNGQMNTEAFF.